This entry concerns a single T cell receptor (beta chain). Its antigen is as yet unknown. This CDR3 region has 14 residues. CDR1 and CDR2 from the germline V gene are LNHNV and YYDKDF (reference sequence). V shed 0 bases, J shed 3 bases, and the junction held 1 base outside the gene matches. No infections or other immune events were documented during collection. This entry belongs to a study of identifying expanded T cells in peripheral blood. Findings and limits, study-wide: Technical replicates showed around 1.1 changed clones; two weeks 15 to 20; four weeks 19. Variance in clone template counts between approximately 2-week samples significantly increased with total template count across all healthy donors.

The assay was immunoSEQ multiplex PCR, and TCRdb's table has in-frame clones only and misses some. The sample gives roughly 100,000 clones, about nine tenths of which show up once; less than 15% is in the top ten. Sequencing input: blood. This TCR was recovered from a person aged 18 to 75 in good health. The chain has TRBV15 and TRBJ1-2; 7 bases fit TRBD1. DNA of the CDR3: TGTGCCACCAGCAGAGACAGGGGGGACTATGGCTACACCTTC. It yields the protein CATSRDRGDYGYTF.